The sequence of this T cell receptor (beta chain) was determined in a study of T cells after yellow fever vaccination (dated by TCRdb to between 2018 and 2021). A note on the overall study: The SMART-Seq v4 Ultra Low Input RNA kit was used to prepare libraries from fractions with low cell numbers. To follow T-cell clones before and after both primary and booster YFV17D yellow fever vaccination, bulk TCR alpha and beta repertoires underwent longitudinal sequencing. Two healthy male donors, one aged 18 to 30 and one aged 30 to 40 years, made up the cohort. Bulk PBMC replicates and cell subsets were isolated from blood drawn at multiple timepoints before and after both primary and secondary immunization. Overall results and qualifications from the work: After the booster, most of the clones that had expanded following primary vaccination were detected again (approximately 96% of CD4 and 80% to 90% of CD8), which suggests that memory was broadly maintained. Only a couple of donors were included in the study, so the extent to which the findings can be generalized is limited. Computational filtering was required because FACS-sorted repertoires could contain abundant contaminating clonotypes from the bulk population. Compared with the primary T-cell response, the secondary T-cell response was weaker but faster, peaking on day 5 rather than day 15. A small share of clonotypes occurred in both CD4 and CD8 compartments, likely arising from convergent recombination.

TCR cDNA was made using 5'RACE template switching, a step that added a universal primer site and unique molecular identifiers. cDNA synthesis was primed from both the TCR alpha and TCR beta constant segments. Library amplification involved two PCR steps, and the second step added sample barcodes and sequencing adapters. Sequencing of libraries was done on Illumina HiSeq 2500 (2x100 bp) or NovaSeq (2x150 bp). For the original study's pipeline: Reads were demultiplexed and collapsed into UMI consensus sequences with MIGEC, and V(D)J alignment was performed with MiXCR. Clonotypes responding to the vaccine were identified with edgeR on replicate PBMC samples, with the criteria of FDR below 0.01 and a log2 fold change above 5 up to day 15. Each bulk clonotype was labeled CD4 or CD8 based on which sequenced repertoire, CD4 or CD8, contained the clonotype at higher abundance. The public sequencing data were trimmed at Q25 with fastp and processed into clonotypes with MiXCR by TCRdb, which kept only in-frame beta chains. When rows share a CDR3 protein, they turn into one entry using the most common DNA and genes. What appears here as the V and J calls and clone size reflects TCRdb's work, not the paper's. This sample has under 150,000 distinct CDR3 sequences in its table, and about 8% of those were observed once. 0.73% of the sample rests with the top ten.

The sample's treatment or condition label is to be understood as: live attenuated yellow fever vaccine strain. PBMCs were isolated from peripheral blood using a standard Ficoll-Paque protocol. CD4 and CD8 T-cell fractions were isolated with Dynabeads CD4 and CD8 positive selection kits. RNA was extracted with TriZol from bulk PBMCs, CD4 and CD8 fractions, and dextramer-positive and dextramer-negative fractions. Compared with germline, V lacks 6 bases and J lacks 7 bases; bases without a gene match: 8. Taken from cysteine to phenylalanine, the CDR3 has 14 residues. The kept DNA is CDR3 alone, 42 bases in frame from the first base. As for this clonotype: Its antigen target is currently unknown. No base qualities exist here, and no much larger clone lies one base off it.

This receptor chain uses TRBV12-3 or TRBV12-4 and TRBJ2-1; a stretch of 8 junction bases matches TRBD1. Sequencing used CD4+ T cells sorted from PBMCs, obtained 5 days after the yellow fever booster vaccination. This TCR was recovered from a man under 40 who received the YFV17D yellow fever vaccine. The DNA is as follows: TGTGCCAGCAGGATCCGACAGGGGCTAAATGAGCAGTTCTTC. This is translated as CASRIRQGLNEQFF.